The clone carrying this T cell receptor beta chain was detected a few times. TCR beta CDR3 sequences were amplified from RNA transcripts. HTBI primers were employed in a first-round RT-PCR of the TCR CDR3. MiXCR, run by TCRdb on the multiplex PCR reads, gives a single entry per CDR3 protein. The repertoire consists of about 560,000 distinct CDR3 sequences, with about 15% occurring once and the leading ten covering about 7%. The sample comes from a study of T cells in Graves' hyperthyroidism and ophthalmopathy. Trimming removed 7 bases from V and 2 bases from J, with 9 bases in between. Looked up from germline, CDR1 is MGHDK and CDR2 is SYGVNS. This CDR3 spans 12 amino acids.

V and J are TRBV25-1 and TRBJ2-7; unclear D gene. Sequenced: blood. The receptor was isolated from a woman aged 30 to 39 with Graves' hyperthyroidism. The CDR3 DNA sequence: TGTGCCAGCACCGGGTCGCCCTACGAGCAGTACTTC. Its protein product is CASTGSPYEQYF.